Shown below are 20 T cell receptor beta chains from a single sample sequenced in a study of blood T cell repertoires in COVID-19 (dated by TCRdb to about 2020). The library came from the immunoSEQ multiplex PCR assay. The table comes from immuneACCESS by way of TCRdb, which keeps in-frame sequences with V and J called. Part of the clones is missing from these tables; in studies checked, under half for an unresolved V gene and the rest for unknown reasons. The table for this sample lists 25,000 to 35,000 clones; about 90% of them were counted only once. The ten largest clones add up to around 2.5% of the sample. Source material: peripheral blood. These TCRs come from a man between 45 and 60 years old with active COVID-19.

The rearrangement links TRBV7-9 to TRBJ2-5; TRBD2 matches 8 bases. The junction had 7 bases not matched to a gene; V was cut back by 5 bases and J by 5 bases. The V gene's germline CDR1 is SEHNR and CDR2 FQNEAQ (reference sequence). CDR3 length equals 14 residues. CDR3 residues: CASSPGLALETQYF. CDR3 DNA sequence: TGTGCCAGCAGCCCTGGACTAGCATTGGAGACCCAGTACTTC.

The chain uses TRBV5-1 and TRBJ2-3; TRBD2 aligns across 9 bases. This CDR3 is 17 amino acids long. Germline assignment: CDR1 SGHRS and CDR2 YFSETQ. The trim removed 1 base at V and 1 base at J, leaving 7 bases unmatched. CDR3 loop: CASSLSGAGGRTDTQYF. The CDR3 DNA sequence: TGCGCCAGCAGCTTGAGCGGAGCGGGGGGCCGCACAGATACGCAGTATTTT.

The J gene is TRBJ2-5, the V gene TRBV5-6; no definite D call. Looked up from germline, CDR1 is SGHDT and CDR2 is YYEEEE. CDR3 length: 13 amino acids. V dropped 4 bases and J dropped 5 bases, with 12 bases sitting between them. CDR3 DNA: TGTGCCAGCAGCCGCTCGTACTGGGAGACCCAGTACTTC. Translated: CASSRSYWETQYF. The full variable domain, its missing parts supplied by reference TRBV5-6 and TRBJ2-5, is DAGVTQSPTHLIKTRGQQVTLRCSPKSGHDTVSWYQQALGQGPQFIFQYYEEEERQRGNFPDRFSGHQFPNYSSELNVNALLLGDSALYLCASSRSYWETQYFGPGTRLLVL.

J is TRBJ2-7 and V is TRBV3-1 (or the pseudogene TRBV3-2); 9 bases match TRBD1. The germline gives CDR1 LGHDT, CDR2 YNNKEL (reference sequence). This CDR3 spans 14 amino acids. The V and J ends lost 4 bases and 5 bases, in that order; junction bases with no gene match: 6. CDR3 DNA sequence: TGTGCCAGCAGCCCCCGACAGGGGGGTCACGAGCAGTACTTC. This translates into CASSPRQGGHEQYF.

As DNA, the CDR3 is TGTGCCAGCTCACCAGAACAGGGCCCCTCATCCGATGGCTACACCTTC. Its translation is CASSPEQGPSSDGYTF. This chain uses TRBV18 with TRBJ1-2; tentatively, D is TRBD1 (6 bases). Trimming left V 2 bases short and J 6 bases short, with 19 bases between. Per germline, CDR1 KGHSH and CDR2 LQKENI. The CDR3 is 16 amino acids.

The chain combines TRBV19 with TRBJ1-2, with 7 bases fitting TRBD1. The CDR3 has 15 amino acids. The junction had 6 bases not matched to a gene; V was cut back by 4 bases and J by 1 base. From germline, CDR1 is LNHDA and CDR2 SQIVND (reference sequence). The CDR3 loop is CASSTGTANNYGYTF. The DNA of the CDR3 is TGTGCCAGTAGTACAGGGACAGCCAATAACTATGGCTACACCTTC. The full variable domain, rest sourced from reference TRBV19 and TRBJ1-2, is DGGITQSPKYLFRKEGQNVTLSCEQNLNHDAMYWYRQDPGQGLRLIYYSQIVNDFQKGDIAEGYSVSREKKESFPLTVTSAQKNPTAFYLCASSTGTANNYGYTFGSGTRLTVV.

Here the CDR3 reads CASSLGPSGDQETQYF. The CDR3 DNA reads TGCGCCAGCAGCTTAGGGCCTAGCGGGGACCAAGAGACCCAGTACTTC. The chain joins TRBV5-1 to TRBJ2-5; the match to TRBD2 covers 9 bases. V shed 2 bases, J shed 0 bases, and the junction held 5 bases outside the gene matches. This CDR3 spans 16 amino acids. Germline CDR1 is SGHRS and CDR2 is YFSETQ.

The chain recombines TRBV12-3 or TRBV12-4 with TRBJ1-1; TRBD1 matches 7 bases. V was pared by 3 bases and J by 5 bases, with 3 bases of the junction left unmatched. The CDR3 loop spans 13 amino acids. In nucleotides, the CDR3 is TGTGCCAGCAGTTTTAGCAGGGGGACTGAAGCTTTCTTT. It encodes CASSFSRGTEAFF.

This rearrangement joins TRBV14 to TRBJ1-2, with TRBD1 as a possible D gene (5 bases). V dropped 4 bases and J dropped 7 bases, with 10 bases sitting between them. Germline V gives CDR1 SGHDN, CDR2 FVKESK. The CDR3 loop spans 12 amino acids. The CDR3 DNA sequence: TGTGCCAGCAGCCCGCAGGGAGGTGGCTACACCTTC. This translates into CASSPQGGGYTF. Supplemented by reference TRBV14 and TRBJ1-2, the full variable domain reads EAGVTQFPSHSVIEKGQTVTLRCDPISGHDNLYWYRRVMGKEIKFLLHFVKESKQDESGMPNNRFLAERTGGTYSTLKVQPAELEDSGVYFCASSPQGGGYTFGSGTRLTVV.

V is TRBV30 and J is TRBJ2-1; tentatively, D is TRBD2 (5 bases). The V end was cut by 1 base, the J end by 4 bases, with 8 bases between. Per germline, CDR1 GTSNPN and CDR2 SVGIG (reference sequence). The CDR3 runs to 13 residues. CDR3 bases: TGTGCCTGGAGTGCCACTAGATACAATGAGCAGTTCTTC. It codes for CAWSATRYNEQFF.

This sequence joins TRBV29-1 and TRBJ2-1; 7 bases fit TRBD1. Trimming cost V 6 bases and J 1 base; bases outside gene matches: 0. CDR1 is SQVTM, CDR2 ANQGSEA, per germline. The CDR3 has 12 residues. The DNA of the CDR3 is TGCAGCGTGGGACAGTCCTACAATGAGCAGTTCTTC. It codes for CSVGQSYNEQFF.

CDR3 DNA: TGCGCCAGCAGCTTGTTGGTCGACAGGGCTAACTATGGCTACACCTTC. Protein product: CASSLLVDRANYGYTF. The chain has TRBV5-1 and TRBJ1-2, with 7 bases identical to TRBD1. V shed 1 base, J shed 0 bases, and the junction held 6 bases outside the gene matches. This CDR3 has 16 amino acids. Germline V CDR1 and CDR2: SGHRS, YFSETQ.

Remarks on this clone: The same CDR3 arises from other DNA sequences in this sample as well. The chain couples TRBV18 to TRBJ1-4; 9 bases align to TRBD1. Germline V gene data show CDR1 as KGHSH and CDR2 as LQKENI. V dropped 0 bases and J dropped 5; count of bases not matched to a gene: 1. There are 15 residues in the CDR3. As DNA, the CDR3 is TGTGCCAGCTCACCACCCGGGACAGGGAATGAAAAACTGTTTTTT. It yields the protein CASSPPGTGNEKLFF.

In its sample, this clone was seen once. CDR3 DNA sequence: TGTGCCAGCAGCGGGGACAGGGGATGGGGCTACACCTTC. Protein: CASSGDRGWGYTF. This chain joins TRBV2 and TRBJ1-2; TRBD1 agrees at 10 bases. J was trimmed by 8 bases and V by 6 bases; bases with no gene match: 6. CDR1 SNHLY and CDR2 FYNNEI come from the germline V gene. CDR3 length: 13 amino acids. Supplemented by reference TRBV2 and TRBJ1-2, the full variable domain reads EPEVTQTPSHQVTQMGQEVILRCVPISNHLYFYWYRQILGQKVEFLVSFYNNEISEKSEIFDDQFSVERPDGSNFTLKIRSTKLEDSAMYFCASSGDRGWGYTFGSGTRLTVV.

The genes are TRBV28 and TRBJ2-2, with a tentative D call TRBD1 (5 bases). Germline assignment: CDR1 MDHEN and CDR2 SYDVKM. This CDR3 is 16 amino acids long. Trimming stripped 6 bases from V and 9 bases from J, with 23 bases between. Here the CDR3 reads CASSERVGGALWELFF. CDR3 sequence (DNA): TGTGCCAGCAGCGAGCGAGTGGGTGGGGCATTATGGGAGCTGTTTTTT. The variable domain in full, with the rest retrieved from reference TRBV28 and TRBJ2-2, is DVKVTQSSRYLVKRTGEKVFLECVQDMDHENMFWYRQDPGLGLRLIYFSYDVKMKEKGDIPEGYSVSREKKERFSLILESASTNQTSMYLCASSERVGGALWELFFGEGSRLTVL.

V and J are TRBV27 and TRBJ2-1; D might be TRBD2 (5 bases). The V and J ends lost 5 bases and 0 bases respectively, with 11 bases between them. CDR1 is MNHEY and CDR2 is SMNVEV in the germline V gene (reference sequence). The CDR3 is made up of 15 amino acids. The CDR3 spells CASSTRGYSYNEQFF. The CDR3 DNA reads as TGTGCCAGCAGTACCCGGGGTTACTCCTACAATGAGCAGTTCTTC.

The J gene is TRBJ1-1, the V gene TRBV6-5; no clear D. Germline CDR1 is MNHEY and CDR2 is SVGAGI. The ends were cut back, 7 bases at V and 2 bases at J, with 14 bases in the middle. This CDR3 region has 14 residues. CDR3 sequence: CASTQSRGNTEAFF. The CDR3 nucleotides read TGTGCCAGCACCCAAAGTAGAGGAAACACTGAAGCTTTCTTT.

The rearrangement uses TRBV28 and TRBJ2-7; TRBD2 agrees at 8 bases. Losses at the gene ends were 3 bases for V and 2 bases for J; bases not matched to a gene: 12. Germline lookup yields CDR1 MDHEN and CDR2 SYDVKM. The CDR3 is 17 residues long. DNA of the CDR3: TGTGCCAGCAGTTTGCCTACTAGCGGCCCAAACCCCTACGAGCAGTACTTC. Its protein product is CASSLPTSGPNPYEQYF.

The chain joins TRBV19 to TRBJ1-3; no firm D call. CDR1 is LNHDA and CDR2 is SQIVND in the germline V gene (reference sequence). The ends were cut back, 7 bases at V and 9 bases at J, with 13 bases in the middle. The CDR3 totals 12 residues. The CDR3 DNA reads TGTGCCAGTATTCGTAGGCGAGGCACCATATATTTT. Translation: CASIRRRGTIYF.

V is TRBV5-1 and J is TRBJ1-1; D is possibly TRBD1 (5 bases). The CDR3 is made up of 15 amino acids. CDR1 and CDR2 from the germline V gene are SGHRS and YFSETQ. Trimming removed 3 bases at V and 4 bases at J, with 16 bases between. CDR3: CASSWGRAGGTEAFF. Written as DNA, the CDR3 is TGCGCCAGCAGCTGGGGCAGGGCGGGAGGCACTGAAGCTTTCTTT.